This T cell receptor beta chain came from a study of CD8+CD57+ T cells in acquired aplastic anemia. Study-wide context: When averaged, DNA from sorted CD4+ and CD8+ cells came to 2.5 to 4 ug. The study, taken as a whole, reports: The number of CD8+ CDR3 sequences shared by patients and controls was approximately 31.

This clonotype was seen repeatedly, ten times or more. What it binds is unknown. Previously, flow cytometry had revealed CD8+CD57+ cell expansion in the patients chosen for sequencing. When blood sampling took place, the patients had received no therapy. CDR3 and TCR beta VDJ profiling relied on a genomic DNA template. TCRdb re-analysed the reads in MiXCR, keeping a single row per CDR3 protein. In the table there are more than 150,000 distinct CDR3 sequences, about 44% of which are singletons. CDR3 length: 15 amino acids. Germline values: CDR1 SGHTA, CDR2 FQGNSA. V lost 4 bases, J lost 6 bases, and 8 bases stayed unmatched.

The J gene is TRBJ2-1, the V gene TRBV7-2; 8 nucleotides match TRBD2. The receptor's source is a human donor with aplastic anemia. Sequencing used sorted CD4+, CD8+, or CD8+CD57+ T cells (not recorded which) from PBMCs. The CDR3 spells CASSSSRRGGNEQFF. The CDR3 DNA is TGTGCCAGCAGCTCATCTAGACGGGGGGGCAATGAGCAGTTCTTC.